Presented here are 4 T cell receptor beta chains from one specimen sequenced in a study of T cell responses to AZD1222 COVID-19 vaccine. Assay: immunoSEQ multiplex PCR; the TCRdb copy retains only in-frame clones and omits some. The sample lists about 150,000 clones; about 89% were seen once. The sample consisted of peripheral blood, taken 28 days after the second AZD1222 dose. The receptors derive from an adult who received the AZD1222 COVID-19 vaccine.

V is TRBV19 and J is TRBJ2-5; 10 bases match TRBD1. With V trimmed by 6 bases and J by 5 bases, 9 bases remained unmatched. From germline, CDR1 is LNHDA and CDR2 SQIVND (reference sequence). The CDR3 length is 15 residues. The CDR3 coding sequence is TGTGCCAGTAGCGTAGGACAGGGGGTGGGGGAGACCCAGTACTTC. Its protein product is CASSVGQGVGETQYF.

The rearrangement joins TRBV14 to TRBJ2-5, with 12 bases aligning to TRBD2. V lost 3 bases to trimming and J lost 10 bases; unmatched junction nucleotides: 15. The CDR3 has 17 residues. Germline V gene data show CDR1 as SGHDN and CDR2 as FVKESK. The CDR3 is CASSHESVRASGGDQYF. Written as DNA, the CDR3 is TGTGCCAGCAGCCACGAAAGTGTCCGGGCTAGCGGGGGGGACCAGTACTTC.

The count of this clone is one. This chain links TRBV6-5 with TRBJ1-2, with 8 bases that match TRBD1. After removal of 11 bases from V and 8 bases from J, the junction contained 10 bases not matched to a gene. The germline V gene encodes CDR1 MNHEY and CDR2 SVGAGI. The CDR3 has 12 residues. The CDR3 nucleotides are TGTGCCGCCTTTACAGGGGGATTAGGCTACACCTTC. Translated, it gives CAAFTGGLGYTF.

V and J are TRBV12-3 or TRBV12-4 and TRBJ2-1; 9 bases line up with TRBD1. V was pared by 5 bases and J by 10 bases, with 6 bases of the junction left unmatched. The CDR3 extends over 13 amino acids. The CDR3 region has the DNA TGTGCCAGCAGTGCCGGGACAGGGCGCGAGCAGTTCTTC. As protein: CASSAGTGREQFF.